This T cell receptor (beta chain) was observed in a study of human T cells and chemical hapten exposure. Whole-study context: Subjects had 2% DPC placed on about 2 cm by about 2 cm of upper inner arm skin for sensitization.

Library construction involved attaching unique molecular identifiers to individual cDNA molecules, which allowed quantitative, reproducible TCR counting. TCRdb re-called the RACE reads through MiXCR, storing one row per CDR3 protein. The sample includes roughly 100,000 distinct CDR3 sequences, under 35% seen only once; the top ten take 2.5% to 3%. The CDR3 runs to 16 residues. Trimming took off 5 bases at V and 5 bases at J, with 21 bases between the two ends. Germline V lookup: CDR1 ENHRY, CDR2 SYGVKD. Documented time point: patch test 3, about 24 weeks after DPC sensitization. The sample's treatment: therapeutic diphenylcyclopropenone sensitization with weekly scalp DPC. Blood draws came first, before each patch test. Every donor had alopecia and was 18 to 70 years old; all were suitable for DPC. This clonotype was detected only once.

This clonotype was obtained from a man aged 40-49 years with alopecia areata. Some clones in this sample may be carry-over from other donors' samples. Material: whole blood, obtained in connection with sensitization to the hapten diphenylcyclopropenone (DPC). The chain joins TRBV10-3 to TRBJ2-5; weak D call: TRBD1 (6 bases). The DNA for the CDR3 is TGTGCCATCAGTTCCTACAGGGACGTCGGGCGCGAGACCCAGTACTTC. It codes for CAISSYRDVGRETQYF.